Following are 19 T cell receptor beta chains from one sample sequenced in a study of Ad26.COV2.S vaccination and SARS-CoV-2 variants. Treatment specified: some 19 received Ad26.COV2.S at low or high dose, single or two shots; five or six received placebo; per-sample allocation not given. Each sample was drawn 63 days after the first injection (of vaccine or placebo). Method: immunoSEQ multiplex PCR; TCRdb's copy keeps in-frame clones and lacks some. Of around 350,000 clones listed, 80% to 90% were seen once; the top ten hold roughly 3.3%. Sequencing was performed on peripheral blood, taken in a trial of Ad26.COV2.S vaccine versus placebo. These receptors originate from a person between 18 and 60 years old who received the Ad26.COV2.S COVID-19 vaccine or a placebo.

The rearrangement uses TRBV30 and TRBJ1-2, with D possibly being TRBD1 (6 bases). Germline V gene data show CDR1 as GTSNPN and CDR2 as SVGIG (reference sequence). The CDR3 spans 12 residues. Trimming stripped 1 base from V and 3 bases from J, with 6 bases between. As DNA, the CDR3 is TGTGCCTGGAGTGACAGGGACTATGGCTACACCTTC. Its translation is CAWSDRDYGYTF.

This chain links TRBV4-3 with TRBJ2-2; no reliable D call. CDR1 is LGHNA and CDR2 is YSLEER in the germline V gene. Between the trimmed V and J ends, which lost 0 bases and 6 bases, there was a span of 8 bases. This CDR3 has 14 amino acids. The CDR3 loop is CASSQDPSSGELFF. CDR3 coding DNA: TGCGCCAGCAGCCAAGATCCGTCTTCCGGGGAGCTGTTTTTT.

This chain connects TRBV24-1 to TRBJ2-5; TRBD1 matches 8 bases. The V and J ends lost 2 bases and 1 base, in that order; junction bases with no gene match: 8. The CDR3 contains 17 residues. Per germline, CDR1 KGHDR and CDR2 SFDVKD. As DNA, the CDR3 is TGTGCCACCAGTGATTCCCGACAGGGGTTACGCCAAGAGACCCAGTACTTC. Its translation is CATSDSRQGLRQETQYF.

This clone occurred a few times. This chain links TRBV7-8 with TRBJ1-4; 8 bases agree with TRBD1. The V gene end was trimmed by 2 bases and the J gene end by 5 bases; junction bases not matched to a gene: 16. Germline loops: CDR1 SGHVS, CDR2 FQNEAQ. The CDR3 consists of 19 residues. CDR3 loop: CASSLIRAGGPRRNEKLFF. CDR3 DNA: TGTGCCAGCAGCTTAATTCGGGCAGGGGGCCCTCGGAGGAATGAAAAACTGTTTTTT.

This sequence joins TRBV29-1 and TRBJ2-7, with 8 bases fitting TRBD2. J gave up 5 bases and V 7 bases, and 16 bases lay outside the gene matches. The CDR3 covers 15 residues. Germline CDR1 reads SQVTM; CDR2 reads ANQGSEA. CDR3 bases: TGCAGCGCTTCCCCCCGGGGGGGCTTTACCGACGAGCAGTACTTC. It encodes CSASPRGGFTDEQYF.

The CDR3 DNA sequence: TGTGCCAGCAGCTTAGGGGGGGGACTAGCGGGAAATGAGCAGTTCTTC. It specifies CASSLGGGLAGNEQFF. The chain joins TRBV7-7 to TRBJ2-1; 13 bases agree with TRBD2. The CDR3 is 16 residues long. V lost 1 base to trimming and J lost 7 bases; unmatched junction nucleotides: 4. Germline V gene lookup returns CDR1 SSHAT and CDR2 FNYEAQ (reference sequence).

The count of this clone is one. The rearrangement uses TRBV4-1 and TRBJ1-6, with 9 bases identical to TRBD1. With 0 bases clipped from V and 6 bases from J, the junction kept 6 bases outside the gene matches. Germline V gives CDR1 MGHRA, CDR2 YSYEKL. The CDR3 loop spans 17 amino acids. The CDR3 loop reads CASSQDFSGQGNSPLHF. The CDR3 DNA sequence: TGCGCCAGCAGCCAAGATTTTTCGGGACAGGGTAATTCACCCCTCCACTTT.

The rearrangement joins TRBV10-2 to TRBJ2-5; 7 nucleotides line up with TRBD2. Trimming took 6 bases from V and 4 from J; bases not matched to a gene: 2. In germline, CDR1 is WSHSY, CDR2 SAAADI. The CDR3 is 12 residues long. In DNA form, the CDR3 reads TGCGCCAGCAGCCCGGGAGGAGAGACCCAGTACTTC. Translating it yields CASSPGGETQYF.

The sample holds a few counts of this clone. V is TRBV11-2 and J is TRBJ2-5; TRBD1 agrees at 10 bases. The CDR3 has 16 residues. Germline values: CDR1 SGHAT, CDR2 FQNNGV. Germline trimming cut 3 bases from V and 4 bases from J; bases unmatched to any gene: 8. Written as DNA, the CDR3 is TGTGCCAGCAGCTTCGGAGCGACAGGGGGCCGAGAGACCCAGTACTTC. Protein: CASSFGATGGRETQYF.

The rearrangement uses TRBV10-2 and TRBJ2-7; 7 bases are a match to TRBD1. This CDR3 has 17 amino acids. V lost 6 bases, J lost 3 bases, and 17 bases stayed unmatched. Germline-derived CDR1 and CDR2 are WSHSY and SAAADI. CDR3 residues: CASSAFVGQPAGYEQYF. CDR3 coding DNA: TGCGCCAGCAGCGCCTTCGTGGGACAGCCTGCCGGCTACGAGCAGTACTTC.

This rearrangement joins TRBV18 to TRBJ2-5; tentatively, D is TRBD1 (6 bases). The V end was cut by 4 bases, the J end by 2 bases, with 20 bases between. The germline CDR1 and CDR2 sequences are KGHSH and LQKENI. The CDR3 is 17 residues long. Written as DNA, the CDR3 is TGTGCCAGCTCACGTTTCCGGGACACTGCTTCTCAAGAGACCCAGTACTTC. Its translation is CASSRFRDTASQETQYF.

Concerning this clone: The same CDR3 is also encoded by other DNA sequences in this sample. The V gene is TRBV5-5, the J gene TRBJ2-1; D remains unclear. V gave up 4 bases and J gave up 1 base, with 6 bases separating them. Germline loops: CDR1 SGHKS, CDR2 YYEKEE (reference sequence). The CDR3 runs to 13 residues. This CDR3 reads CASSLASYNEQFF. CDR3 in DNA: TGTGCCAGCAGCCTGGCATCCTACAATGAGCAGTTCTTC. The full variable domain, in which reference TRBV5-5 and TRBJ2-1 provide the parts outside the CDR3, is DAGVTQSPTHLIKTRGQQVTLRCSPISGHKSVSWYQQVLGQGPQFIFQYYEKEERGRGNFPDRFSARQFPNYSSELNVNALLLGDSALYLCASSLASYNEQFFGPGTRLTVL.

This clone has a single count. The rearrangement links TRBV19 to TRBJ2-1; 12 bases agree with TRBD2. V trimming: 2 bases; J trimming: 5 bases; junction bases outside the gene matches: 13. From germline, CDR1 is LNHDA and CDR2 SQIVND (reference sequence). The CDR3 has 19 residues. Here the CDR3 reads CASSISKASGRARDNEQFF. The CDR3 coding sequence is TGTGCCAGTAGTATAAGTAAAGCTAGCGGGAGGGCCAGGGACAATGAGCAGTTCTTC.

This chain joins TRBV6-1 and TRBJ1-4; no firm D call. Germline CDR1 reads MNHNS; CDR2 reads SASEGT. V lost 0 bases and J 0 bases, leaving 20 bases between the germline ends. The CDR3 is 20 residues long. The CDR3 DNA sequence: TGTGCCAGCAGTGAAGCACTGGCCGGATATCTGGCAGCAACTAATGAAAAACTGTTTTTT. It translates to CASSEALAGYLAATNEKLFF.

The chain's CDR3 is CASSSRMGLGAYEQYF. The DNA for the CDR3 is TGTGCCAGCAGTTCCCGGATGGGGTTGGGCGCCTACGAGCAGTACTTC. The chain has TRBV6-5 and TRBJ2-7, with unresolved D. With 4 bases removed from V and 2 bases from J, the gap between germline ends came to 18 bases. Germline-derived CDR1 and CDR2 are MNHEY and SVGAGI. The CDR3 length is 16 residues.

The J gene is TRBJ2-7, the V gene TRBV3-1 (or the pseudogene TRBV3-2), with D perhaps matching TRBD1 or TRBD2 (5 bases each). Germline-derived CDR1 and CDR2 are LGHDT and YNNKEL (reference sequence). The CDR3 loop spans 13 amino acids. V lost 8 bases, J lost 0 bases, and 11 bases lay in between. CDR3 bases: TGTGCCAGCGGACTCCAGGGCTCCTACGAGCAGTACTTC. It specifies CASGLQGSYEQYF.

DNA for the CDR3: TGTGCCAGCAGCAAAAATGTGGGTATTGCGGGGTCGGGTGAGCAGTACTTC. Translated, it gives CASSKNVGIAGSGEQYF. V gene TRBV5-4 combines with J gene TRBJ2-7, with D tentatively TRBD2 (6 bases). Trimming shortened V by 4 bases and J by 7 bases, and 27 bases separated the two germline ends. Germline assignment: CDR1 SGHNT and CDR2 YYREEE (reference sequence). The CDR3 is 17 residues long.

The chain links TRBV5-4 to TRBJ1-4; a possible D gene is TRBD1 (6 bases). Germline CDR1 and CDR2: SGHNT and YYREEE (reference sequence). The V end was cut by 0 bases, the J end by 7 bases, with 19 bases between. The CDR3 length is 17 residues. The CDR3: CASSLAGRGGEGEKLFF. Written as DNA, the CDR3 is TGTGCCAGCAGCTTGGCGGGCAGGGGAGGAGAGGGTGAAAAACTGTTTTTT.

DNA for the CDR3: TGTGCCAGCTCACCATTAGACAGTGCGGCTGAAGCTTTCTTT. Protein: CASSPLDSAAEAFF. V usage is TRBV18 and J usage is TRBJ1-1; D possibly corresponds to TRBD1 (5 bases). The CDR3 runs 14 residues. CDR1 KGHSH and CDR2 LQKENI come from the germline V gene. Trimming took off 2 bases at V and 6 bases at J, with 13 bases between the two ends.